This T cell receptor beta chain was observed in a study of blood T cell repertoires in COVID-19. Background on the study: COVID-19 samples collected from the United States, Italy and Spain covered acute and convalescent phases. T cells, B-cell-depleted T cells, or PBMCs provided the cDNA or gDNA that served as material.

In the original processing: Reference gene primer amplification gave estimated nucleated cell counts. Method: immunoSEQ multiplex PCR; TCRdb's copy keeps in-frame clones and lacks some. Clone size and V and J calls were adopted from that table, with D and trimming inferred from the DNA. The table has 170,000 or so clones, more than 75% seen once. Germline-derived CDR1 and CDR2 are KGHSH and LQKENI. This CDR3 contains 15 residues. V shed 3 bases, J shed 2 bases, and the junction held 5 bases outside the gene matches. Sequencing used peripheral blood. V gene TRBV18 combines with J gene TRBJ2-7; 9 nucleotides line up with TRBD2. The receptor comes from a woman between 65 and 79 years old with COVID-19, enrolled during active disease. The CDR3 nucleotides are TGTGCCAGCTCACCCCGCCTAGCGGGGACCTACGAGCAGTACTTC. This sequence encodes CASSPRLAGTYEQYF.